This T cell receptor (beta chain) was identified during a study of blood T cell repertoires in COVID-19. The study drew participants aged about 18 to 89 years from 24 US areas. Within 2 weeks of study entry, exposed participants had contacted a PCR-confirmed or clinician-diagnosed COVID-19 case. The authors' processing: The authors estimated nucleated cell counts from reference gene primer amplification. Sequenced by immunoSEQ multiplex PCR; TCRdb stores in-frame clones only, minus some. V, J and clone size are those of that table, while D and trimming were read from the DNA. This sample has 400,000 to 500,000 clones, with about 88% found just once. V was clipped by 0 bases and J by 10 bases, with 10 bases between them. Germline lookup yields CDR1 LNHNV and CDR2 YYDKDF (reference sequence). The CDR3 is 14 amino acids.

The TCR was taken from a woman between 18 and 29 years old who had been exposed to COVID-19. The chain recombines TRBV15 with TRBJ1-6; perhaps TRBD1 as D (6 bases). Sequencing was performed on PBMCs or T cells enriched from blood (not recorded which). CDR3 region: CATSREDSASPLHF. CDR3 nucleotides: TGTGCCACCAGCAGAGAGGACAGCGCATCACCCCTCCACTTT. The full variable domain, with the rest looked up from reference TRBV15 and TRBJ1-6, is DAMVIQNPRYQVTQFGKPVTLSCSQTLNHNVMYWYQQKSSQAPKLLFHYYDKDFNNEADTPDNFQSRRPNTSFCFLDIRSPGLGDTAMYLCATSREDSASPLHFGNGTRLTVT.